The source of this TCR beta chain is a study of somatic mutations in cytotoxic T cells in rheumatoid arthritis. Clones were sequenced by immunoSEQ multiplex PCR, and TCRdb holds only the in-frame ones, with some missing. The sample includes roughly 2,400 clones, 77% seen only once; the top ten take about 45%. On this clone itself: Its antigen is not identified.

Positive magnetic bead selection separated CD4+ and CD8+ cells, and flow cytometry confirmed purity. V dropped 6 bases and J dropped 4; count of bases not matched to a gene: 5. The germline CDR1 and CDR2 sequences are MNHEY and SVGAGI. The CDR3 length is 14 residues. General study results and limits: No age-related increase in CD8+ clonality was seen in healthy controls, but one was seen in rheumatoid arthritis patients.

The chain employs TRBV6-5 and TRBJ1-1, with TRBD1 identical over 10 bases. This sequence originates from a man aged 65 to 79 with rheumatoid arthritis. The sample taken for sequencing was CD8+ T cells sorted from blood. The CDR3 reads CASRGQGGGTEAFF. CDR3 bases: TGTGCCAGCAGAGGACAGGGGGGAGGCACTGAAGCTTTCTTT.